This TCR beta chain was found in a study of neurological immune-mediated disorders. Regarding the study as a whole: Patients with HTLV-1-associated myelopathy showed the most TCR clonal expansion. Those with multiple sclerosis showed the least, falling below healthy controls.

V shed 2 bases, J shed 8 bases, and the junction held 5 bases outside the gene matches. The CDR3 loop spans 15 amino acids. Germline assignment: CDR1 DFQATT and CDR2 SNEGSKA (reference sequence). As for the cDNA, it was generated by 5'RACE with 10-nucleotide random UMIs. Every sequencing run generated over 170 million TCR-beta sequences from 15-18 subjects. Each CDR3 protein gets one entry after TCRdb re-called the 5' RACE reads with MiXCR. The data contain fewer than 20,000 distinct CDR3 sequences, about 3.6% of them singletons. This clonotype has ten or more counts. Antigen unknown. Sorted libraries were derived from roughly 1 million CD4+ or CD8+ T cells.

This TCR derives from a woman aged 40 to 50 in good health. The V and J genes are TRBV20-1 and TRBJ2-1, with 14 positions matching TRBD2. Sequencing used CD8+ T cells from blood. The CDR3 region is CSARSGTSGSDEQFF. The CDR3 region has the DNA TGCAGTGCTAGAAGTGGGACTAGCGGGAGCGATGAGCAGTTCTTC.